These T cell receptor beta chains were read from a single sample in a study of T cells in Graves' hyperthyroidism and ophthalmopathy. MiXCR was run by TCRdb on the multiplex PCR reads, yielding one entry per CDR3 protein. The sample lists around 700,000 distinct CDR3 sequences, 18% occurring once. Specimen: blood. These receptors all come from a woman aged 50 to 60 with Graves' hyperthyroidism that later progressed to Graves' ophthalmopathy. Each CDR3 is given with its conserved first and last residue. A D gene is named only where the DNA matches it firmly. Clone size is stated in some rows and not others, as once, few, many or a class when expanded.

J | size | D | V | CDR3 | DNA
TRBJ1-1 | . | . | TRBV19 | CASSPTDRRNTEAFF | TGTGCCAGTAGTCCTACTGACAGGCGGAACACTGAAGCTTTCTTT
TRBJ2-3 | many | . | TRBV20-1 | CSAKAGSTSTDTQYF | TGCAGTGCTAAGGCGGGCAGCACTAGCACAGATACGCAGTATTTT
TRBJ1-1 | many | . | TRBV28 | CASSFDFRHTEAFF | TGTGCCAGCAGTTTTGATTTCCGTCACACTGAAGCTTTCTTT
TRBJ2-5 | many | TRBD1 | TRBV3-1 | CASSQGGTGQLQETQYF | TGTGCCAGCAGCCAAGGCGGGACAGGCCAACTACAAGAGACCCAGTACTTC
TRBJ2-4 | . | . | TRBV12-3/TRBV12-4 | CASSLARLGARAKNIQYF | TGTGCCAGCAGTTTAGCGCGATTGGGGGCTCGGGCCAAAAACATTCAGTACTTC
TRBJ1-2 | many | . | TRBV3-1 | CASTNLRANYGYTF | TGTGCCAGCACGAACCTTAGGGCTAACTATGGCTACACCTTC
TRBJ2-1 | few | TRBD1 | TRBV11-3 | CASSSTGVAYNEQFF | TGTGCCAGCAGCTCTACAGGGGTTGCCTACAATGAGCAGTTCTTC
TRBJ1-3 | . | TRBD1 | TRBV12-3/TRBV12-4 | CASSLSLRGHGGNTIYF | TGTGCCAGCAGTTTGTCCCTAAGGGGGCACGGTGGAAACACCATATATTTT
TRBJ1-2 | . | . | TRBV15 | CATSFYGTPGYTF | TGTGCCACCAGCTTCTACGGGACACCTGGCTACACCTTC
TRBJ1-1 | many | . | TRBV3-1 | CASSHEGGQNTEAFF | TGTGCCAGCAGCCACGAGGGAGGACAGAACACTGAAGCTTTCTTT
TRBJ1-1 | many | . | TRBV30 | CAWTPTGPSEAFF | TGTGCCTGGACCCCGACTGGGCCCAGTGAAGCTTTCTTT
TRBJ1-4 | . | . | TRBV14 | CASSQDRQGGWEKLFF | TGTGCCAGCAGCCAAGATCGTCAGGGAGGATGGGAAAAACTGTTTTTT
TRBJ1-1 | few | TRBD1 | TRBV7-9 | CASSLGQGRGTEAFF | TGTGCCAGCAGCCTAGGACAGGGGAGAGGCACTGAAGCTTTCTTT
TRBJ1-4 | many | . | TRBV7-2 | CASSLVAETNEKLFF | TGTGCCAGCAGCTTAGTTGCGGAAACTAATGAAAAACTGTTTTTT
TRBJ1-5 | many | . | TRBV7-2 | CASSLIWGANQPQHF | TGTGCCAGCAGCTTAATTTGGGGCGCCAATCAGCCCCAGCATTTT
TRBJ2-7 | . | . | TRBV30 | CAWDQERVQYF | TGTGCCTGGGACCAGGAACGAGTGCAGTACTTC
TRBJ1-6 | many | . | TRBV27 | CASSSVRENSPLHF | TGTGCCAGCAGTTCGGTACGGGAGAATTCACCCCTCCACTTT
TRBJ2-6 | few | TRBD1 | TRBV5-1 | CASSQGAWGANVLTF | TGCGCCAGCAGCCAGGGGGCGTGGGGGGCCAACGTCCTGACTTTC
TRBJ2-6 | . | . | TRBV7-7 | CASSQFVSGPGANVLTF | TGTGCTAGCAGCCAGTTTGTGTCAGGCCCTGGGGCCAACGTCCTGACTTTC
TRBJ2-2 | many | TRBD1 | TRBV27 | CASRPGQGISGELFF | TGTGCCAGCAGACCGGGACAGGGAATCTCCGGGGAGCTGTTTTTT
TRBJ2-1 | . | . | TRBV15 | CATSRDFGQSYNEQFF | TGTGCCACCAGCAGAGATTTCGGACAGAGCTACAATGAGCAGTTCTTC
TRBJ1-4 | few | TRBD1 | TRBV7-9 | CASSSRDSNNEKLFF | TGTGCCAGCAGCTCCCGGGACAGCAATAATGAAAAACTGTTTTTT
TRBJ2-5 | . | . | TRBV9 | CASSPRAPSQETQYF | TGTGCCAGCAGCCCGAGAGCCCCGAGCCAAGAGACCCAGTACTTC
TRBJ2-1 | many | TRBD2 | TRBV7-9 | CASSLGLAWDEQFF | TGTGCCAGCAGCTTAGGACTAGCGTGGGATGAGCAGTTCTTC
TRBJ1-5 | . | . | TRBV20-1 | CSASQSPGRPQHF | TGCAGTGCTAGCCAATCCCCGGGGCGGCCCCAGCATTTT
TRBJ2-1 | many | . | TRBV18 | CASSPRAAGEQFF | TGTGCCAGCTCACCACGGGCGGCGGGGGAGCAGTTCTTC
TRBJ1-1 | many | . | TRBV6-1 | CASSGREAFF | TGTGCCAGCAGTGGCCGTGAAGCTTTCTTT
TRBJ2-1 | many | . | TRBV3-1 | CASSQEGSRPYNEQFF | TGTGCCAGCAGCCAAGAAGGTAGCAGGCCGTACAATGAGCAGTTCTTC
TRBJ1-2 | many | . | TRBV3-1 | CASSQERAGYGYTF | TGTGCCAGCAGCCAAGAAAGGGCAGGGTACGGCTACACCTTC
TRBJ1-1 | many | . | TRBV20-1 | CSAREGGRTEAFF | TGCAGTGCTAGGGAAGGAGGGAGGACTGAAGCTTTCTTT
TRBJ2-3 | many | TRBD2 | TRBV3-1 | CASSQEWRGDTDTQYF | TGTGCCAGCAGCCAAGAATGGCGGGGGGACACAGATACGCAGTATTTT
TRBJ2-5 | . | . | TRBV5-4 | CASSLSLASQETQYF | TGTGCCAGCAGCTTATCCCTCGCGTCTCAAGAGACCCAGTACTTC
TRBJ2-3 | . | TRBD2 | TRBV18 | CASSPLAGGSMDTQYF | TGTGCCAGCTCACCCTTAGCGGGGGGGTCAATGGATACGCAGTATTTT
TRBJ2-5 | few | . | TRBV6-6 | CASSYSAYVETQYF | TGTGCCAGCAGTTACTCGGCCTATGTAGAGACCCAGTACTTC
TRBJ1-2 | few | . | TRBV6-1 | CASSVVRGAGYGYTF | TGTGCCAGCAGTGTCGTGAGAGGGGCTGGCTATGGCTACACCTTC
TRBJ1-1 | few | TRBD1 | TRBV19 | CASSPRQGDSLNTEAFF | TGTGCCAGTAGTCCACGCCAAGGGGACAGCTTGAACACTGAAGCTTTCTTT
TRBJ2-7 | many | . | TRBV27 | CASSSSPGKSYEQYF | TGTGCCAGCAGTTCGTCCCCGGGAAAATCCTACGAGCAGTACTTC